The 23 T cell receptor beta chains reported below all come from one sample, sequenced in a study of blood T cell repertoires in COVID-19. Generated by immunoSEQ multiplex PCR, the TCRdb table keeps only in-frame clones and is missing some. The table records 65,000 to 95,000 clones, approximately 91% of them present only once. Sequenced sample: peripheral blood. These TCRs come from a man in his fifties with COVID-19, enrolled during active disease.

The V and J genes are TRBV29-1 and TRBJ2-3; weak D call: TRBD2 (6 bases). Germline CDR1 reads SQVTM; CDR2 reads ANQGSEA. This CDR3 has 14 amino acids. The germline V and J ends were trimmed by 3 bases and 2 bases, with 12 bases remaining between them. CDR3 in DNA: TGCAGCGTTGATGGCGGGATATTCACAGATACGCAGTATTTT. It is translated as CSVDGGIFTDTQYF.

The CDR3 bases are TGTGCCAGCAGTGATTCCGACAGACCCTACGAGCAGTACGTC. It encodes CASSDSDRPYEQYV. The chain combines TRBV6-1 with TRBJ2-7, with D possibly being TRBD1 (5 bases). The germline CDR1 and CDR2 sequences are MNHNS and SASEGT. The CDR3 has 14 residues. Trimming shortened V by 3 bases and J by 2 bases, and 11 bases separated the two germline ends.

This chain uses TRBV5-4 with TRBJ2-1; 10 bases match TRBD2. The CDR3 extends over 16 amino acids. With 0 bases clipped from V and 10 bases from J, the junction kept 10 bases outside the gene matches. Germline lookup yields CDR1 SGHNT and CDR2 YYREEE (reference sequence). The CDR3 loop reads CASSLAASGGPGEQFF. For the CDR3, the DNA is TGTGCCAGCAGCTTGGCCGCTAGCGGGGGCCCGGGGGAGCAGTTCTTC. Looking up the rest from reference TRBV5-4 and TRBJ2-1 gives the full variable domain: ETGVTQSPTHLIKTRGQQVTLRCSSQSGHNTVSWYQQALGQGPQFIFQYYREEENGRGNFPPRFSGLQFPNYSSELNVNALELDDSALYLCASSLAASGGPGEQFFGPGTRLTVL.

This clone has more than one count but fewer than ten. J is TRBJ2-7 and V is TRBV7-9, with TRBD1 matching 9 bases. Losses at the gene ends were 5 bases for V and 1 base for J; bases not matched to a gene: 3. CDR1 is SEHNR, CDR2 FQNEAQ, per germline (reference sequence). The CDR3 consists of 14 residues. The CDR3 loop reads CASSQTGGSYEQYV. The CDR3 DNA sequence: TGTGCCAGCAGCCAGACAGGGGGTTCCTACGAGCAGTACGTC.

The gene calls are TRBV28 and TRBJ1-2, with D uncertain. The CDR3 sequence is 14 residues long. Trimming stripped 5 bases from V and 0 bases from J, with 10 bases between. The germline V gene encodes CDR1 MDHEN and CDR2 SYDVKM. The CDR3 DNA reads as TGTGCCAGCAGTGTGGCACAGACTAACTATGGCTACACCTTC. This sequence encodes CASSVAQTNYGYTF.

The chain combines TRBV6-5 with TRBJ2-7, with 9 positions matching TRBD2. Unmatched junction bases numbered 3, after V lost 0 bases and J lost 3 bases. CDR1 and CDR2 (germline): MNHEY, SVGAGI. This CDR3 has 15 amino acids. DNA of the CDR3: TGTGCCAGCAGTTACTCAGCGGGAGGATTCTACGAGCAGTACGTC. Translating gives CASSYSAGGFYEQYV.

The rearrangement uses TRBV29-1 and TRBJ1-1; D might be TRBD1 (5 bases). There are 14 residues in the CDR3. CDR1 is SQVTM and CDR2 is ANQGSEA in the germline V gene. The V end was cut by 4 bases, the J end by 1 base, with 13 bases between. The CDR3, as DNA: TGCAGCGTTGTAGGTAGGCAGGGGAACACTGAAGCTTTCTTT. It codes for CSVVGRQGNTEAFF.

V gene TRBV7-3 combines with J gene TRBJ2-2; D possibly corresponds to TRBD1 (6 bases). CDR3 size: 16 residues. V lost 5 bases and J 2 bases, leaving 15 bases between the germline ends. The germline V gene has CDR1 SGHTA and CDR2 FQGTGA. CDR3 DNA: TGTGCCAGCAGCATACAGGGTGATGGCAACACCGGGGAGCTGTTTTTT. It specifies CASSIQGDGNTGELFF.

The rearrangement joins TRBV30 to TRBJ1-4, with D hard to call. The germline CDR1 and CDR2 sequences are GTSNPN and SVGIG (reference sequence). Trimming stripped 2 bases from V and 5 bases from J, with 15 bases between. The CDR3 spans 15 residues. The CDR3 is CAWSPKQTQNEKLFF. CDR3 in DNA: TGTGCCTGGAGTCCAAAACAGACCCAGAATGAAAAACTGTTTTTT. Variable domain in full (rest from reference TRBV30 and TRBJ1-4): SQTIHQWPATLVQPVGSPLSLECTVEGTSNPNLYWYRQAAGRGLQLLFYSVGIGQISSEVPQNLSASRPQDRQFILSSKKLLLSDSGFYLCAWSPKQTQNEKLFFGSGTQLSVL.

V is TRBV7-6 and J is TRBJ2-2; D is perhaps TRBD2 (6 bases). Germline loops: CDR1 SGHVS, CDR2 FNYEAQ. With 5 bases removed from V and 0 bases from J, the gap between germline ends came to 13 bases. The CDR3 totals 16 residues. The CDR3 nucleotides are TGTGCCAGCAGCCCTCTGGCGGGACCGAACACCGGGGAGCTGTTTTTT. Residues: CASSPLAGPNTGELFF. Together with reference TRBV7-6 and TRBJ2-2, the CDR3 gives the full variable domain: GAGVSQSPRYKVTKRGQDVALRCDPISGHVSLYWYRQALGQGPEFLTYFNYEAQQDKSGLPNDRFSAERPEGSISTLTIQRTEQRDSAMYRCASSPLAGPNTGELFFGEGSRLTVL.

The genes are TRBV5-1 and TRBJ2-1; D perhaps matches TRBD1 (6 bases). Germline CDR1 reads SGHRS; CDR2 reads YFSETQ. V lost 0 bases and J 7 bases, leaving 8 bases between the germline ends. There are 13 residues in the CDR3. CDR3 in DNA: TGCGCCAGCAGCTTGGGGGGGCCTAATGAGCAGTTCTTC. It specifies CASSLGGPNEQFF.

The V and J genes are TRBV9 and TRBJ1-1; D is perhaps TRBD1 (5 bases). This CDR3 is 15 amino acids long. V was pared by 4 bases and J by 3 bases, with 16 bases between. Germline V lookup: CDR1 SGDLS, CDR2 YYNGEE. In nucleotides, the CDR3 is TGTGCCAGCAGCTCCCGTCCTCGGGGGGACACTGAAGCTTTCTTT. Protein product: CASSSRPRGDTEAFF.

This chain uses TRBV7-8 with TRBJ2-1, with D tentatively TRBD2 (6 bases). Trimming cost V 1 base and J 6 bases, with 13 bases left between them. The germline V gene encodes CDR1 SGHVS and CDR2 FQNEAQ. CDR3 length: 15 residues. This chain's CDR3 is CASSLGASVSNEQFF. For the CDR3, the DNA is TGTGCCAGCAGCTTAGGGGCTAGCGTCAGCAATGAGCAGTTCTTC.

The gene calls are TRBV19 and TRBJ2-2; possible D gene TRBD1, 5 bases. The CDR3 extends over 14 amino acids. V was trimmed by 7 bases and J by 1 base, leaving 10 bases between them. The V gene's germline CDR1 is LNHDA and CDR2 SQIVND (reference sequence). CDR3 nucleotides: TGTGCCAGTATAAGGGGTCAGAACACCGGGGAGCTGTTTTTT. Its translation: CASIRGQNTGELFF.

This clone was observed a single time. The chain couples TRBV6-5 to TRBJ2-2; 7 positions match TRBD2. Losses at the gene ends were 7 bases for V and 7 bases for J; bases not matched to a gene: 9. CDR1 is MNHEY, CDR2 SVGAGI, per germline. The CDR3 has 14 amino acids. CDR3 bases: TGTGCCAGCACCCGAGGTAGCGGGTACGGGGAGCTGTTTTTT. Amino acid sequence: CASTRGSGYGELFF.

In its sample, this clone is medium-sized. The chain joins TRBV19 to TRBJ2-5, with D possibly being TRBD2 (6 bases). Trimming shortened V by 4 bases and J by 2 bases, and 17 bases separated the two germline ends. Germline-derived CDR1 and CDR2 are LNHDA and SQIVND (reference sequence). The CDR3 consists of 16 residues. This chain's CDR3 is CASSNQRDSGQETQYF. The CDR3 region has the DNA TGTGCCAGTAGTAACCAACGGGACTCGGGGCAAGAGACCCAGTACTTC.

The genes are TRBV3-1 (or the pseudogene TRBV3-2) and TRBJ2-4; weak D call: TRBD2 (5 bases). CDR1 is LGHDT and CDR2 is YNNKEL in the germline V gene (reference sequence). The CDR3 contains 14 residues. The ends were cut back, 1 base at V and 1 base at J, with 5 bases in the middle. The CDR3 protein is CASSQGGAKNIQYF. The CDR3 DNA is TGTGCCAGCAGCCAAGGCGGGGCCAAAAACATTCAGTACTTC.

The chain has TRBV6-2 or TRBV6-3 and TRBJ2-1, with 9 nucleotides matching TRBD2. Germline loops: CDR1 MNHEY, CDR2 SVGEGT. Trimming cost V 5 bases and J 10 bases; bases outside gene matches: 15. This CDR3 region has 16 residues. DNA of the CDR3: TGTGCCAGCAGTCGCCCGACTAGCGGCTTGATCTGGGAGCAGTTCTTC. As protein: CASSRPTSGLIWEQFF.

The V and J genes are TRBV6-7 and TRBJ2-7; TRBD1 matches 8 bases. TRBV6-7 is classed as an ORF, of uncertain function. CDR3 length: 15 residues. The J segment lost 1 base and the V segment lost 4 bases, leaving 6 bases of the junction unmatched. As DNA, the CDR3 is TGTGCCAGCAGTTGTCAGGGGGCTATATCCTACGAGCAGTACGTC. It yields the protein CASSCQGAISYEQYV.

The chain couples TRBV6-5 to TRBJ2-7, with 10 bases fitting TRBD1. With 5 bases clipped from V and 7 bases from J, the junction kept 8 bases outside the gene matches. The CDR3 loop spans 14 amino acids. Germline CDR1 MNHEY, CDR2 SVGAGI. CDR3 bases: TGTGCCAGCAGTAAAACCGGGACAGGGGTTGAGCAGTACGTC. Translating gives CASSKTGTGVEQYV.

The chain uses TRBV28 and TRBJ1-2; weak D call: TRBD1 (6 bases). Germline CDR1 and CDR2: MDHEN and SYDVKM. The CDR3 covers 14 residues. V gave up 2 bases and J gave up 4 bases, with 11 bases separating them. The CDR3 spells CASSLPGQLYGYTF. The CDR3 DNA sequence: TGTGCCAGCAGTTTACCCGGACAGCTCTATGGCTACACCTTC.

CDR3 loop: CASSVQQETQYF. The CDR3 DNA is TGTGCCAGCAGTGTCCAACAAGAGACCCAGTACTTC. The V and J genes are TRBV2 and TRBJ2-5; D unresolved. This CDR3 region has 12 residues. CDR1 and CDR2 from the germline V gene are SNHLY and FYNNEI. Trimming took off 4 bases at V and 2 bases at J, with 5 bases between the two ends.

The chain couples TRBV10-2 to TRBJ2-7; 7 bases are a match to TRBD1. The germline CDR1 and CDR2 sequences are WSHSY and SAAADI. Germline trimming cut 10 bases from V and 1 base from J; bases unmatched to any gene: 7. The CDR3 has 13 amino acids. CDR3 nucleotide sequence: TGCGCCACCACAGGGGATGGGTCCTACGAGCAGTACGTC. Translated: CATTGDGSYEQYV.